This T cell receptor beta chain was sequenced for a study of a mutant IDH1 vaccine in newly diagnosed glioma. There are a few counts of this clone. No antigen is known for it. Time point indicated: week 35, safety follow-up. A single vaccine dose contained 300 ug of mutant IDH1 20-mer peptide, and topical imiquimod was used with it. Donors had new WHO grade 3 or 4 IDH1-mutant, ATRX-lost astrocytomas. The CDR3 totals 13 residues. The junction had 2 bases not matched to a gene; V was cut back by 5 bases and J by 2 bases. Germline CDR1 MNHEY, CDR2 SVGAGI. Some clones are missing from TCRdb's copy, which holds only in-frame ones; the method was immunoSEQ multiplex PCR. The sample gives 53,000 or so clones, approximately 79% of which show up once; approximately 6.8% is in the top ten.

This clonotype originated in a man aged 35 to 55 with glioma. The rearrangement uses TRBV6-5 and TRBJ2-7; TRBD1 aligns across 8 bases. The input for sequencing was PBMCs, taken from a glioma patient whose treatment included an IDH1 peptide vaccine. The CDR3 here is CASSRTGPYEQYF. CDR3 sequence (DNA): TGTGCCAGCAGTCGGACAGGGCCCTACGAGCAGTACTTC.